This TCR beta chain emerged from a study of blood T cell repertoires in COVID-19 (dated by TCRdb to the early 2020s). Regarding the study in general: Collaborator samples came from the United States, Italy and Spain and covered acute and convalescent phases of COVID-19. The material from the prospective study consisted of cDNA or gDNA derived from T cells, B-cell-depleted T cells, or PBMCs. Deeply sampled blood TCRbeta repertoires from subjects exposed to, actively infected with, or recovered from COVID-19 were included in the dataset. The repertoires were released in a freely available public database intended as a resource for research on the immune response to SARS-CoV-2. Samples were obtained from the ongoing ImmuneRACE study (first 160 participants) and from 950 to 1,500 subjects provided by 6 global collaborators. Nearly every sample came with metadata listing a de-identified subject ID, COVID-19 status, age in years and sex. Where available, HLA class I and class II types were taken from metadata supplied by the sample provider and were not determined by assay-based typing.

Concerning this clone: Its antigen is still unknown. No much larger clone exists at a distance of one base, and base qualities are not known.

TCRbeta CDR3 regions were amplified from genomic DNA by means of the immunoSEQ Assay, a bias-controlled multiplex PCR. In the original analysis: The number of nucleated cells in each sample was estimated from the amplification of reference gene primers within the assay. To quantify the absolute abundance of each unique TCRbeta CDR3 rearrangement, sequence reads were collapsed and filtered. For each sample, productive Simpson clonality was calculated as the square root of Simpson's diversity index across productive rearrangements. Held by TCRdb, this immuneACCESS table contains in-frame sequences only and omits some clones. Under half of the omission traces to an unresolved V gene where checked; the cause of the rest is unknown. From that table come the V and J calls and clone size; the DNA was used to work out D and trimming. The sample table shows about 110,000 clones, and 65% to 80% are seen once. 1.5% to 2% of the sample goes to the ten largest clones.

The germline V gene gives CDR1 as MNHEY and CDR2 as SVGEGT. Trimming removed 0 bases from V and 7 bases from J, leaving 13 bases between the germline ends. The CDR3 numbers 15 residues from cysteine through phenylalanine. Only the CDR3 DNA stays, 45 bases, in frame from base 1. Whole blood was collected in K2EDTA tubes by collaborating institutions according to the institutions' own protocols. For TCRbeta analysis, collaborator samples were shipped as frozen whole blood, as isolated PBMCs, or as DNA extracted from either sample type. Broad study findings and their caveats: The amount of clinical and demographic metadata varied by source and participant and was provided uncurated.

This sequence uses TRBV6-2 or TRBV6-3 and TRBJ1-5; TRBD1 is a weak D gene call, 6 bases matching. This receptor was obtained from a woman in her forties with acute or convalescent COVID-19. Sequenced material: peripheral blood. The CDR3 is CASSYSVTGHQPQHF. The DNA sequence reads TGTGCCAGCAGTTACTCGGTTACAGGGCACCAGCCCCAGCATTTT.